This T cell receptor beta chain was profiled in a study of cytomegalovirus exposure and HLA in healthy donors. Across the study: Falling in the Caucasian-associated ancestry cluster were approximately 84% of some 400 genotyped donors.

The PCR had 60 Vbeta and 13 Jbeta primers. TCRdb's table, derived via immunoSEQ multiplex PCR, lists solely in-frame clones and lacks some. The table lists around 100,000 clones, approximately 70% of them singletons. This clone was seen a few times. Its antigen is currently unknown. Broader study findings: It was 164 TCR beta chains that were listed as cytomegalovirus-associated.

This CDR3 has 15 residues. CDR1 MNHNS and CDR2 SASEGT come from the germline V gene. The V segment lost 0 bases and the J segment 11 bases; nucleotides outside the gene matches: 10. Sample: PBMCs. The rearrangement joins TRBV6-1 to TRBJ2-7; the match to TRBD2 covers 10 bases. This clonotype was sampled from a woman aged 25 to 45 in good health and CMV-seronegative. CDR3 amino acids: CASSEAESSGRAKYF. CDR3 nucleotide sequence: TGTGCCAGCAGTGAAGCGGAATCTAGCGGGAGAGCGAAGTACTTC.